These 32 T cell receptor beta chains were all obtained from the same sample, sequenced in a study of CD8 T cells in Susac syndrome. Reverse transcription of roughly 0.45 to 1 ug RNA was performed with random hexamers. TCRdb itself ran the immunoSEQ multiplex PCR reads through MiXCR, one entry per CDR3 protein. The sample shows over 150,000 distinct CDR3 sequences, 95% to 96% of them seen only once. The sequenced sample consisted of CD4+ T cells from PBMCs. The receptors were sampled from a human donor with Susac syndrome.

The rearrangement joins TRBV30 to TRBJ2-7; D is tentatively TRBD1 or TRBD2 (5 bases each). CDR1 and CDR2 (germline): GTSNPN, SVGIG (reference sequence). The CDR3 is 12 amino acids. The V end lost 4 bases, the J end lost 4 bases, and 11 bases lay between the germline ends. CDR3 coding DNA: TGTGCCTGGACCCCGGGACCTTACGAGCAGTACTTC. Residues: CAWTPGPYEQYF.

The gene calls are TRBV28 and TRBJ2-3; no clear D. The CDR3 is 14 amino acids. V lost 5 bases and J lost 0, with 9 bases in between. The germline gives CDR1 MDHEN, CDR2 SYDVKM. Here the CDR3 DNA reads TGTGCCAGCAGTCATGGAGCTAGCACAGATACGCAGTATTTT. It specifies CASSHGASTDTQYF.

V is TRBV25-1 and J is TRBJ1-1; D gene ambiguous. This CDR3 is 12 amino acids long. In germline, CDR1 is MGHDK, CDR2 SYGVNS. The V end was cut by 5 bases, the J end by 2 bases, with 6 bases between. The CDR3 nucleotides read TGTGCCAGCAGTCACGTAAACACTGAAGCTTTCTTT. It is translated as CASSHVNTEAFF.

The gene calls are TRBV23-1 and TRBJ2-3; 9 bases agree with TRBD2. TRBV23-1 is identified as an open reading frame with a role that is uncertain. This CDR3 is 16 amino acids long. V trimming: 0 bases; J trimming: 5 bases; junction bases outside the gene matches: 6. The CDR3 sequence: CASSQSEREARDTQYF. The CDR3 coding sequence is TGCGCCAGCAGTCAATCGGAGCGGGAGGCCCGAGATACGCAGTATTTT.

The chain uses TRBV7-2 and TRBJ2-4, with 11 bases matching TRBD1. The V gene end was trimmed by 4 bases and the J gene end by 9 bases; junction bases not matched to a gene: 5. From germline, CDR1 is SGHTA and CDR2 FQGNSA. This CDR3 is 14 amino acids long. The CDR3 reads CASSSRTGGGIQYF. CDR3 coding DNA: TGTGCCAGCAGCTCACGGACAGGGGGCGGCATTCAGTACTTC.

CDR3 sequence: CASSLWDEGEQYF. The CDR3 bases are TGTGCCAGCAGTTTATGGGACGAAGGTGAGCAGTACTTC. The V call is TRBV27, the J call TRBJ2-7; either TRBD1 or TRBD2 may supply D (5 bases each). V lost 1 base and J lost 7, with 11 bases in between. This CDR3 comprises 13 residues. CDR1 MNHEY and CDR2 SMNVEV come from the germline V gene (reference sequence).

This chain joins TRBV29-1 and TRBJ2-3; D ambiguous. The CDR3 totals 12 residues. Trimming removed 4 bases from V and 0 bases from J, with 5 bases in between. Germline assignment: CDR1 SQVTM and CDR2 ANQGSEA. CDR3 amino acids: CSVAASTDTQYF. The CDR3 bases are TGCAGCGTTGCCGCTAGCACAGATACGCAGTATTTT.

This chain links TRBV20-1 with TRBJ2-7; no clear D. V was trimmed by 5 bases and J by 5 bases, leaving 13 bases between them. There are 12 residues in the CDR3. Per germline, CDR1 DFQATT and CDR2 SNEGSKA (reference sequence). The CDR3: CSAYTRTNEQYF. CDR3 coding DNA: TGCAGTGCTTACACCCGTACCAACGAGCAGTACTTC.

The chain carries TRBV6-2 or TRBV6-3 and TRBJ2-2, with 9 positions matching TRBD1. This CDR3 is built from 16 residues. V was pared by 7 bases and J by 5 bases, with 11 bases of the junction left unmatched. Germline V lookup: CDR1 MNHEY, CDR2 SVGEGT. CDR3 in amino acids: CASTPTGGFRTGELFF. The DNA for the CDR3 is TGTGCCAGCACTCCAACAGGGGGCTTTAGGACCGGGGAGCTGTTTTTT.

The chain employs TRBV28 and TRBJ2-1, with 9 bases lining up with TRBD2. Germline-derived CDR1 and CDR2 are MDHEN and SYDVKM. J lost 8 bases, V lost 8 bases, and 10 bases had no gene match. The CDR3 covers 14 residues. CDR3 in DNA: TGTGCCAGCGCCGTCAGGCGGGAGGGGGATGAGCAGTTCTTC. Translating it yields CASAVRREGDEQFF.

The gene calls are TRBV5-1 and TRBJ1-6; D uncertain. This CDR3 comprises 14 residues. Trimming shortened V by 0 bases and J by 10 bases, and 11 bases separated the two germline ends. Germline V gene lookup returns CDR1 SGHRS and CDR2 YFSETQ. The CDR3 is CASSLDSLGSPLHF. The CDR3 coding sequence is TGCGCCAGCAGCTTGGACTCCCTGGGGTCACCCCTCCACTTT.

The gene calls are TRBV20-1 and TRBJ1-4, with a weak D call TRBD1 (5 bases). Germline V CDR1 and CDR2: DFQATT, SNEGSKA (reference sequence). CDR3 length: 15 residues. V gave up 3 bases and J gave up 5 bases, with 16 bases separating them. The CDR3 reads CSASQTQGTNEKLFF. The CDR3 DNA follows: TGCAGTGCTAGTCAAACGCAGGGTACGAATGAAAAACTGTTTTTT.

V and J are TRBV7-2 and TRBJ2-7; tentatively, D is TRBD1 (5 bases). Trimming removed 2 bases at V and 2 bases at J, with 13 bases between. Germline V lookup: CDR1 SGHTA, CDR2 FQGNSA. This CDR3 has 15 amino acids. This CDR3 is CASSLRTLAPYEQYF. In DNA form, the CDR3 reads TGTGCCAGCAGCTTACGGACACTGGCCCCCTACGAGCAGTACTTC.

The chain couples TRBV27 to TRBJ1-2, with TRBD1 as a possible D gene (5 bases). The CDR3 is 14 residues long. Germline lookup yields CDR1 MNHEY and CDR2 SMNVEV (reference sequence). V lost 0 bases to trimming and J lost 8 bases, with 13 bases between them. The DNA for the CDR3 is TGTGCCAGCAGTTTATCGGGGCAGCGTGGGGGCTACACCTTC. This translates into CASSLSGQRGGYTF.

V usage is TRBV29-1 and J usage is TRBJ1-2; D may be TRBD1 (5 bases). The CDR3 spans 14 residues. Per germline, CDR1 SQVTM and CDR2 ANQGSEA. Trimming removed 4 bases from V and 8 bases from J, with 20 bases in between. In nucleotides, the CDR3 is TGCAGCGTTGGGACCGGGGCTACAGGATGGGGCTACACCTTC. As protein: CSVGTGATGWGYTF.

The rearrangement links TRBV4-1 to TRBJ1-2; 8 bases fit TRBD1. The CDR3 loop spans 16 amino acids. V dropped 3 bases and J dropped 0; count of bases not matched to a gene: 6. Germline assignment: CDR1 MGHRA and CDR2 YSYEKL. The CDR3 sequence: CASSHEGQGPNYGYTF. The DNA of the CDR3 is TGCGCCAGCAGCCATGAAGGACAGGGACCTAACTATGGCTACACCTTC.

The genes are TRBV20-1 and TRBJ1-1; no reliable D call. The CDR3 extends over 15 amino acids. Trimming cost V 6 bases and J 1 base, with 18 bases left between them. Looked up from germline, CDR1 is DFQATT and CDR2 is SNEGSKA (reference sequence). The CDR3 DNA is TGCAGTGCGATTGCCCGCGAGACAAGGAACACTGAAGCTTTCTTT. It yields the protein CSAIARETRNTEAFF.

The chain combines TRBV29-1 with TRBJ2-5, with D perhaps matching TRBD1 (5 bases). V was trimmed by 4 bases and J by 5 bases, leaving 11 bases between them. The CDR3 extends over 12 amino acids. Germline V CDR1 and CDR2: SQVTM, ANQGSEA. CDR3 region: CSVVKGQETQYF. Written as DNA, the CDR3 is TGCAGCGTTGTTAAGGGGCAGGAGACCCAGTACTTC.

The chain couples TRBV6-6 to TRBJ2-7; tentatively, D is TRBD1 or TRBD2 (6 bases each). With 4 bases removed from V and 3 bases from J, the gap between germline ends came to 16 bases. This CDR3 is built from 15 residues. Per germline, CDR1 MNHNY and CDR2 SVGAGI (reference sequence). Here the CDR3 reads CASSSPGGGYYEQYF. CDR3 DNA: TGTGCCAGCAGTTCCCCAGGAGGGGGTTACTACGAGCAGTACTTC.

The rearrangement uses TRBV19 and TRBJ1-2; D gene ambiguous. CDR1 is LNHDA, CDR2 SQIVND, per germline (reference sequence). V was clipped by 5 bases and J by 4 bases, with 17 bases between them. CDR3 length: 15 residues. CDR3 in amino acids: CASSASTSPGYGYTF. CDR3 bases: TGTGCCAGTAGTGCTTCGACGTCTCCTGGCTATGGCTACACCTTC.

The J gene is TRBJ2-3, the V gene TRBV2, with TRBD2 identical over 12 bases. CDR1 SNHLY and CDR2 FYNNEI come from the germline V gene. The CDR3 runs to 18 residues. The V segment lost 6 bases and the J segment 0 bases; nucleotides outside the gene matches: 10. CDR3 protein: CASSFRLTSGGSTDTQYF. In DNA, the CDR3 is TGTGCCAGCAGCTTCCGATTAACTAGCGGGGGGAGCACAGATACGCAGTATTTT.

V gene TRBV7-2 combines with J gene TRBJ2-7; TRBD2 agrees at 9 bases. This CDR3 contains 15 residues. CDR1 and CDR2 (germline): SGHTA, FQGNSA. Trimming took 3 bases from V and 3 from J; bases not matched to a gene: 6. The DNA of the CDR3 is TGTGCCAGCAGCTTGATTACTAGCGGGCTCTACGAGCAGTACTTC. This gives the protein CASSLITSGLYEQYF.

The V and J genes are TRBV12-3 or TRBV12-4 and TRBJ2-7; 12 nucleotides match TRBD1. CDR3 length: 15 amino acids. Unmatched junction bases numbered 6, after V lost 4 bases and J lost 5 bases. The CDR3 coding sequence is TGTGCCAGCAGTTCATGGGGACAGGGGGCCCACGAGCAGTACTTC. Translating gives CASSSWGQGAHEQYF.

The V and J genes are TRBV5-1 and TRBJ2-6; D gene unclear. The CDR3 totals 15 residues. With 5 bases removed from V and 1 base from J, the gap between germline ends came to 10 bases. Germline CDR1 SGHRS, CDR2 YFSETQ. As DNA, the CDR3 is TGCGCCAGCAGGGGAAGTGAGTCTGGGGCCAACGTCCTGACTTTC. This translates into CASRGSESGANVLTF. Looking up the rest from reference TRBV5-1 and TRBJ2-6 gives the full variable domain: KAGVTQTPRYLIKTRGQQVTLSCSPISGHRSVSWYQQTPGQGLQFLFEYFSETQRNKGNFPGRFSGRQFSNSRSEMNVSTLELGDSALYLCASRGSESGANVLTFGAGSRLTVL.

This chain links TRBV30 with TRBJ2-3; 13 bases are a match to TRBD2. Trimming removed 3 bases from V and 6 bases from J; junction bases left unmatched: 6. Germline-derived CDR1 and CDR2 are GTSNPN and SVGIG (reference sequence). The CDR3 contains 15 residues. In DNA form, the CDR3 reads TGTGCCTGGAGCCCTGGACTAGCGGGAGCCGATACGCAGTATTTT. Protein product: CAWSPGLAGADTQYF.

In this sample, this clonotype turned up once. This chain joins TRBV15 and TRBJ2-1; perhaps TRBD2 as D (5 bases). CDR3 length: 13 residues. Trimming took off 7 bases at V and 9 bases at J, with 16 bases between the two ends. The germline gives CDR1 LNHNV, CDR2 YYDKDF (reference sequence). The CDR3: CATTMLGESEQFF. The CDR3 DNA reads as TGTGCCACCACAATGCTCGGGGAGTCTGAGCAGTTCTTC. Full variable domain (missing parts from reference TRBV15 and TRBJ2-1): DAMVIQNPRYQVTQFGKPVTLSCSQTLNHNVMYWYQQKSSQAPKLLFHYYDKDFNNEADTPDNFQSRRPNTSFCFLDIRSPGLGDTAMYLCATTMLGESEQFFGPGTRLTVL.

This clonotype was seen a single time. The genes are TRBV18 and TRBJ2-5, with D tentatively TRBD1 (5 bases). Germline V gives CDR1 KGHSH, CDR2 LQKENI. This CDR3 has 14 amino acids. Trimming cost V 6 bases and J 3 bases, with 14 bases left between them. CDR3 sequence: CASSPDRFKETQYF. The CDR3 DNA follows: TGTGCCAGCTCCCCCGACAGATTCAAAGAGACCCAGTACTTC.

The V and J genes are TRBV28 and TRBJ2-2; D is unclear. Trimming took off 4 bases at V and 4 bases at J, with 7 bases between the two ends. Germline V gives CDR1 MDHEN, CDR2 SYDVKM. The CDR3 is 13 residues long. CDR3 sequence (DNA): TGTGCCAGCAGTTCTGTCCCCACCGGGGAGCTGTTTTTT. Amino acid sequence: CASSSVPTGELFF.

The V and J genes are TRBV5-4 and TRBJ2-1; 9 bases map to TRBD2. The V gene end was trimmed by 4 bases and the J gene end by 4 bases; junction bases not matched to a gene: 3. The length of the CDR3 is 14 residues. Germline V gene sequence: CDR1 SGHNT, CDR2 YYREEE (reference sequence). The CDR3 is CASSPLAGYNEQFF. DNA of the CDR3: TGTGCCAGCAGCCCTCTAGCGGGGTACAATGAGCAGTTCTTC.

The chain employs TRBV4-1 and TRBJ1-2, with D unclear. Germline CDR1 MGHRA, CDR2 YSYEKL. The CDR3 has 16 amino acids. V lost 1 base, J lost 4 bases, and 16 bases lay in between. In nucleotides, the CDR3 is TGCGCCAGCAGCCAAGTCCAGGTCTCGAGTGCCTATGGCTACACCTTC. It codes for CASSQVQVSSAYGYTF.

J is TRBJ2-3 and V is TRBV5-1; D call uncertain. V lost 3 bases to trimming and J lost 1 base, with 6 bases between them. This CDR3 is built from 13 residues. Germline V gene sequence: CDR1 SGHRS, CDR2 YFSETQ. The CDR3 here is CASSSTRTDTQYF. CDR3 sequence (DNA): TGCGCCAGCAGCTCGACGCGCACAGATACGCAGTATTTT.

The chain combines TRBV30 with TRBJ2-3; D perhaps matches TRBD2 (5 bases). V was pared by 0 bases and J by 0 bases, with 10 bases between. Germline V lookup: CDR1 GTSNPN, CDR2 SVGIG (reference sequence). The CDR3 extends over 15 amino acids. CDR3 sequence: CAWSVGGTSTDTQYF. CDR3 in DNA: TGTGCCTGGAGTGTTGGAGGAACTAGCACAGATACGCAGTATTTT.